This TCR beta chain was recorded in a study of cytomegalovirus exposure and HLA in healthy donors. With V trimmed by 5 bases and J by 5 bases, 15 bases remained unmatched. The CDR3 has 18 residues. CDR1 and CDR2 from the germline V gene are LNHDA and SQIVND (reference sequence). Both 60 Vbeta primers and 13 Jbeta primers went into the PCR. The method was immunoSEQ multiplex PCR; TCRdb's version includes in-frame clones alone and lacks a portion of them. The repertoire consists of some 110,000 clones, with over 75% occurring once and the leading ten covering 6.9%. This rearrangement joins TRBV19 to TRBJ2-2; 9 bases fit TRBD1. Material: PBMCs. The TCR comes from a man in his thirties or forties in good health and CMV-seropositive. CDR3 in DNA: TGTGCCAGTAGTTACAACCGGGACAGGGCCGGTCGAACCGGGGAGCTGTTTTTT. This encodes CASSYNRDRAGRTGELFF. Looking up the rest from reference TRBV19 and TRBJ2-2 gives the full variable domain: DGGITQSPKYLFRKEGQNVTLSCEQNLNHDAMYWYRQDPGQGLRLIYYSQIVNDFQKGDIAEGYSVSREKKESFPLTVTSAQKNPTAFYLCASSYNRDRAGRTGELFFGEGSRLTVL.